The following is a T cell receptor beta chain sequence with its context. Its antigen is unidentified. With 0 bases removed from V and 7 bases from J, the gap between germline ends came to 4 bases. Germline V gene lookup returns CDR1 SGHTA and CDR2 FQGNSA. The CDR3 extends over 12 amino acids. TCRdb keeps only in-frame clones here, not all; method: immunoSEQ multiplex PCR. The table shows around 130,000 clones, with under 95% occurring only once. The data were obtained in a study of T cell responses to AZD1222 COVID-19 vaccine. Study observations and caveats: Targets within unmutated variant regions were reportedly found for nearly half of spike-specific TCRs. Spike was spanned by vaccine-associated CD4 TCRs, which were dominant at 160-218 and 743-854. Donors were mostly white British, more females; clonal diversity possibly underestimated. The breadth and depth of Spike-specific TCRs increased once two AZD1222 doses had been given.

Sequencing used peripheral blood, obtained 28 days after the second dose of the MenACWY control vaccine. This receptor was identified in an adult who received the MenACWY meningococcal vaccine as a control. This rearrangement joins TRBV7-2 to TRBJ1-5; D gene uncertain. For the CDR3, the DNA is TGTGCCAGCAGCTTAGCCCGGCAGCCCCAGCATTTT. Protein sequence: CASSLARQPQHF.